The sequence of this T cell receptor (beta chain) was determined in a study of T cells in Graves' hyperthyroidism and ophthalmopathy. The length of the CDR3 is 15 residues. The V gene's germline CDR1 is DFQATT and CDR2 SNEGSKA (reference sequence). V trimming: 0 bases; J trimming: 8 bases; junction bases outside the gene matches: 10. Fresh peripheral blood, under 11 ml, yielded the PBMCs. This clonotype was found many times. Researchers amplified the TCR beta CDR3 regions from RNA transcripts. First-round RT-PCR of the TCR CDR3 relied on the HTBI primer set. TCRdb independently ran MiXCR on the multiplex PCR reads; one entry per CDR3 protein. The sample has 310,000 or so distinct CDR3 sequences, over 15% seen once; the top ten hold roughly 50%.

The TCR originated in a woman in her sixties or seventies with Graves' ophthalmopathy. Sequenced sample: blood. This rearrangement joins TRBV20-1 to TRBJ2-3; 8 positions agree with TRBD2. The CDR3 nucleotides are TGCAGTGCTAGAGAAAAGGGACTAGTTAGCGGTACGCAGTATTTT. It is translated as CSAREKGLVSGTQYF.